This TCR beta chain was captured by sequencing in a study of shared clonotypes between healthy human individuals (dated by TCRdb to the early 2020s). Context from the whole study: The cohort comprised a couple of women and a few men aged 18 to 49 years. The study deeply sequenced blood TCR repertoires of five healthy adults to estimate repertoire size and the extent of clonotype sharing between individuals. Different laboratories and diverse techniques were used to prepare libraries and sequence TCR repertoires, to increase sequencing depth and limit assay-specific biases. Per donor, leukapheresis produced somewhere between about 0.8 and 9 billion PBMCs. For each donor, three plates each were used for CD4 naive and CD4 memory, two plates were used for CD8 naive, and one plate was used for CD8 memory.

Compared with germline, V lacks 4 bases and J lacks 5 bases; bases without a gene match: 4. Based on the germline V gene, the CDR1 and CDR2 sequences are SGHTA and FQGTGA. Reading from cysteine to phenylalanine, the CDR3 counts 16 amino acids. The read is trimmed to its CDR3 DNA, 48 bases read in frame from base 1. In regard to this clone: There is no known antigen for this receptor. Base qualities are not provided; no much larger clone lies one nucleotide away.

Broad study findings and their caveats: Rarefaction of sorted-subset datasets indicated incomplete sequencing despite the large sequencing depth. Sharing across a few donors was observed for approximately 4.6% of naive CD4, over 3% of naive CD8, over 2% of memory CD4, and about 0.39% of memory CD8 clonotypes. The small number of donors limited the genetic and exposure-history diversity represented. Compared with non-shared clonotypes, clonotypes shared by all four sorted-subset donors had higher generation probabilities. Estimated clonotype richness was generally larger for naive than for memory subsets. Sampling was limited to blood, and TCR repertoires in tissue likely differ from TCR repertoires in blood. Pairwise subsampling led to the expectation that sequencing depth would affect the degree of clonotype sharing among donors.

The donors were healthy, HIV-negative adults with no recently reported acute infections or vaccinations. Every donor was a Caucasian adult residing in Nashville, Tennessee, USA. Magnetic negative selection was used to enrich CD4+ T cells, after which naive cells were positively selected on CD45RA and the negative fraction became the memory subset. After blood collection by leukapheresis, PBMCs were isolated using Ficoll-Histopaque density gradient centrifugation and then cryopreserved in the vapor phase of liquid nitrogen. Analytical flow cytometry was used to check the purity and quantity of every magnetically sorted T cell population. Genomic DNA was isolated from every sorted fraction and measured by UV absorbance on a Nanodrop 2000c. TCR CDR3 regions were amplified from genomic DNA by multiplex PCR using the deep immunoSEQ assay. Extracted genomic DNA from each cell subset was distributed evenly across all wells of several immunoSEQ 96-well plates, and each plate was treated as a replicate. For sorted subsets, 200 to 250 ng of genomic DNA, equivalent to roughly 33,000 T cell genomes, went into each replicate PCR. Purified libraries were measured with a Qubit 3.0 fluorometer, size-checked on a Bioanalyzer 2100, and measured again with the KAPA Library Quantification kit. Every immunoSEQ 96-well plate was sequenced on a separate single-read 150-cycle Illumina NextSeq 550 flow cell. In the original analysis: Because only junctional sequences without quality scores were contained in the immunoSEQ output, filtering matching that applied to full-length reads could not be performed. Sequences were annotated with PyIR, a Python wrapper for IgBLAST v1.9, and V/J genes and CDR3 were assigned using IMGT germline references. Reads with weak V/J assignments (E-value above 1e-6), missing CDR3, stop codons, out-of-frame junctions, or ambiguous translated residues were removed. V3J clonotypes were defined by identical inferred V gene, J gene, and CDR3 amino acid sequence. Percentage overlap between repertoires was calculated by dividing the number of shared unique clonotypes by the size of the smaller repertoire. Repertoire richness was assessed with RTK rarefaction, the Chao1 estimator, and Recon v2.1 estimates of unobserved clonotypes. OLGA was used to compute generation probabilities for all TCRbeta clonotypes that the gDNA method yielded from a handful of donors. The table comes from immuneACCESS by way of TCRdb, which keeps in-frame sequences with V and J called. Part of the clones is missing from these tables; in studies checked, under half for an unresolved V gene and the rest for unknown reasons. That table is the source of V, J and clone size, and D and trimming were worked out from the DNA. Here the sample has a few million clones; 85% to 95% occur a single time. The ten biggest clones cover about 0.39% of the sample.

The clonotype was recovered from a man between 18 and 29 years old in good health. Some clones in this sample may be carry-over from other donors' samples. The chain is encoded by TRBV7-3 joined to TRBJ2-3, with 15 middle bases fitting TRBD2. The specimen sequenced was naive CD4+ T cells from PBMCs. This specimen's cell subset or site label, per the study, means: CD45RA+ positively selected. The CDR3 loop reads CASSSGLAGGIDTQYF. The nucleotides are TGTGCCAGCAGCTCTGGACTAGCGGGAGGGATAGATACGCAGTATTTT.